Listed below are T cell receptor beta chains from one sample, sequenced in a study of T cell repertoires in cytomegalovirus infection. TCRdb called the reads again in MiXCR, with one record for every CDR3 protein. The profile covers some 100,000 distinct CDR3 sequences, with less than 25% appearing a single time and about 39% taken by the ten largest. The sequencing input was CD8+ T cells from PBMCs. These receptors originate from a human donor in good health (CMV status not recorded). Some clones in this sample may be carry-over from other donors' samples. Both conserved end residues are part of each CDR3. The D gene is left open where the match is weak. Part of the rows lack a size; the others show once, few, many or a class for expanded clones.

v_gene	abundance	j_gene	d_gene	CDR3aa	CDR3nt
TRBV7-8	few	TRBJ1-1	TRBD1	CASSRNRNRGDFTEAFF	TGTGCCAGCAGCCGAAACCGAAACAGGGGTGATTTCACTGAAGCTTTCTTT
TRBV28	few	TRBJ1-1	TRBD1	CASSRDRERNTEAFF	TGTGCCAGCAGTCGGGACAGGGAACGGAACACTGAAGCTTTCTTT
TRBV29-1	few	TRBJ1-6	-	CSVRLAAPGADNSPLHF	TGCAGCGTTAGATTGGCGGCGCCGGGGGCGGATAATTCACCCCTCCACTTT
TRBV12-3/TRBV12-4	-	TRBJ2-2	-	CASRPQGATGELFF	TGTGCCAGCAGACCACAGGGTGCCACCGGGGAGCTGTTTTTT
TRBV6-2/TRBV6-3	many	TRBJ1-5	-	CASSSWGTQPQHF	TGTGCCAGCAGCTCCTGGGGGACTCAGCCCCAGCATTTT
TRBV12-3/TRBV12-4	-	TRBJ1-5	-	CASSLGLTQQPQHF	TGTGCCAGCAGTTTAGGGTTGACTCAGCAGCCCCAGCATTTT
TRBV27	-	TRBJ2-3	-	CASSPRPRTDTQYF	TGTGCCAGCAGTCCGAGACCGCGAACAGATACGCAGTATTTT
TRBV7-2	many	TRBJ2-6	-	CASSPGRGYTGANVLTF	TGTGCCAGCAGCCCCGGTCGGGGCTACACTGGGGCCAACGTCCTGACTTTC
TRBV6-2/TRBV6-3	few	TRBJ1-1	TRBD1	CASSHPGQMNTEAFF	TGTGCCAGCAGTCACCCGGGACAGATGAACACTGAAGCTTTCTTT
TRBV28	-	TRBJ2-7	TRBD1	CAIRDRVAYEQYF	TGTGCCATACGGGACAGGGTCGCCTACGAGCAGTACTTC
TRBV9	-	TRBJ2-7	-	CASSFEGHLYF	TGTGCCAGCAGCTTCGAGGGACATTTGTACTTC
TRBV4-3	-	TRBJ1-2	-	CASSHSINYGYTF	TGCGCCAGCAGCCACTCCATAAACTATGGCTACACCTTC
TRBV7-2	many	TRBJ2-1	TRBD2	CASSPWGGGNEQFF	TGTGCCAGCAGCCCATGGGGGGGAGGGAATGAGCAGTTCTTC
TRBV15	-	TRBJ2-1	-	CATSRDLGPYNEQFF	TGTGCCACCAGCAGAGATCTGGGGCCCTACAATGAGCAGTTCTTC
TRBV4-3	-	TRBJ1-6	-	CASSQDGEGAGRRSPLHF	TGCGCCAGCAGCCAAGATGGGGAGGGAGCTGGAAGGCGTTCACCCCTCCACTTT
TRBV7-6	-	TRBJ2-3	TRBD2	CASSSSTSGGTDTQYF	TGTGCCAGCAGCTCTTCAACTAGCGGGGGGACAGATACGCAGTATTTT
TRBV20-1	few	TRBJ2-7	TRBD1	CSALTGVTGVYEQYF	TGCAGTGCTCTAACCGGAGTGACAGGGGTCTACGAGCAGTACTTC
TRBV27	-	TRBJ1-4	-	CASSLSTNEKLFF	TGTGCCAGCAGTTTATCTACTAATGAAAAACTGTTTTTT
TRBV7-2	-	TRBJ2-5	-	CASSTITETQYF	TGTGCCAGCAGCACAATTACCGAGACCCAGTACTTC
TRBV11-3	few	TRBJ2-1	-	CASTSARPNEQFF	TGTGCCTCTACCTCGGCCAGACCCAATGAGCAGTTCTTC
TRBV7-6	many	TRBJ2-5	TRBD1	CASSEGTGGGETQYF	TGTGCCAGCAGCGAAGGGACAGGGGGCGGGGAGACCCAGTACTTC
TRBV3-1	few	TRBJ2-5	-	CASSQELLDRPRSGTQYF	TGTGCCAGCAGCCAAGAACTACTGGACCGCCCAAGATCCGGGACCCAGTACTTC
TRBV20-1	many	TRBJ2-7	-	CSARAPTVPNQYEQYF	TGCAGTGCTAGAGCGCCCACCGTACCGAACCAGTACGAGCAGTACTTC
TRBV12-3/TRBV12-4	-	TRBJ2-7	-	CASTHGTASYEQYF	TGTGCCAGCACCCACGGGACGGCGTCCTACGAGCAGTACTTC
TRBV6-1	many	TRBJ2-3	TRBD1	CASSEAGTGSDTQYF	TGTGCCAGCAGTGAAGCCGGGACAGGTTCCGATACGCAGTATTTT
TRBV7-9	-	TRBJ1-5	-	CASSLSGDGQPQHF	TGTGCCAGCAGCTTATCAGGGGATGGTCAGCCCCAGCATTTT